This T cell receptor beta chain came from a study of graft-versus-host responses after intestinal transplantation. Looked up from germline, CDR1 is MGHRA and CDR2 is YSYEKL. The V gene end was trimmed by 3 bases and the J gene end by 9 bases; junction bases not matched to a gene: 9. This CDR3 spans 14 amino acids. Assay used: immunoSEQ multiplex PCR; TCRdb lists only in-frame clones, some missing. The data show about 57,000 clones, with around nine tenths seen just once and 1.5% to 2% held by the top ten. The chain links TRBV4-1 to TRBJ1-2, with 8 bases lining up with TRBD1. This receptor was obtained from a human patient who received an intestinal transplant, so some T cells may come from the graft donor. Sequenced material: PBMCs, taken 26 days after transplant. CDR3: CASSHGQGNLRYTF. The CDR3 region has the DNA TGCGCCAGCAGCCACGGACAGGGAAATTTGCGCTACACCTTC.